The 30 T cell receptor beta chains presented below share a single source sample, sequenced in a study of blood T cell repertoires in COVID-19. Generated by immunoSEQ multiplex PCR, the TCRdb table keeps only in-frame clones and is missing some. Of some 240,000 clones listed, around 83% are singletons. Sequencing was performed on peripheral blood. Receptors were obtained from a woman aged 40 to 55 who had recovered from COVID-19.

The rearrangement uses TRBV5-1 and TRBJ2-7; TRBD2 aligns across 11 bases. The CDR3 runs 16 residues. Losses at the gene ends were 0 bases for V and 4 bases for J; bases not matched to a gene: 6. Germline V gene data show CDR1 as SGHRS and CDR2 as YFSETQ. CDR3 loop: CASSLGPSGGLYEQYF. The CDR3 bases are TGCGCCAGCAGCTTGGGGCCTAGCGGGGGGTTGTACGAGCAGTACTTC.

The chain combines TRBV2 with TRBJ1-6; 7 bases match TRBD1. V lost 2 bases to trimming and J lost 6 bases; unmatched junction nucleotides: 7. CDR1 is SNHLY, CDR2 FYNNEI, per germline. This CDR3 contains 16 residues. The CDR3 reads CASSELGGSGNSPLHF. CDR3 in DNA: TGTGCCAGCAGTGAATTAGGGGGCTCCGGTAATTCACCCCTCCACTTT.

CDR3 region: CATSDPTSGGHNEQFF. In DNA form, the CDR3 reads TGTGCCACCAGTGACCCTACTAGCGGGGGCCACAATGAGCAGTTCTTC. The chain links TRBV24-1 to TRBJ2-1; 11 nucleotides match TRBD2. This CDR3 contains 16 residues. Germline trimming cut 4 bases from V and 5 bases from J; bases unmatched to any gene: 6. Germline CDR1 and CDR2: KGHDR and SFDVKD.

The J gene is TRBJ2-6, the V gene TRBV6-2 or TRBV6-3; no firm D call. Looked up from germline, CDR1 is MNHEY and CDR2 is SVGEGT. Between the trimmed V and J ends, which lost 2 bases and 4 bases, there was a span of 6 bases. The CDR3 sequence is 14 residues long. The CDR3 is CASSYARGANVLTF. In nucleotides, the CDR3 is TGTGCCAGCAGTTACGCTAGAGGGGCCAACGTCCTGACTTTC.

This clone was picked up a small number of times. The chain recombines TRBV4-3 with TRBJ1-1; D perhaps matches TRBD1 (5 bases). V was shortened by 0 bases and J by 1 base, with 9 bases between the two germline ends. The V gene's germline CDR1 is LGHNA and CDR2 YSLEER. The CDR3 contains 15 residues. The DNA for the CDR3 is TGCGCCAGCAGCCAAGATAATACAGGGAACACTGAAGCTTTCTTT. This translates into CASSQDNTGNTEAFF.

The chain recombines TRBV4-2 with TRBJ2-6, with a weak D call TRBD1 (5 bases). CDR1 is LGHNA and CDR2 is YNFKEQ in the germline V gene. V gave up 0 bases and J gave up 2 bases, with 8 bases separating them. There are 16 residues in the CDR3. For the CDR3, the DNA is TGTGCCAGCAGCCAAGAGGCAGGGCCTGGGGCCAACGTCCTGACTTTC. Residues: CASSQEAGPGANVLTF.

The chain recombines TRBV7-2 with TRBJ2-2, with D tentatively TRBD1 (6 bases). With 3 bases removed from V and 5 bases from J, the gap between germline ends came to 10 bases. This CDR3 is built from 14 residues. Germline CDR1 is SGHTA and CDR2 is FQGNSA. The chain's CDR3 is CASSLNRDTGELFF. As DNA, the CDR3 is TGTGCCAGCAGCTTGAACAGGGATACCGGGGAGCTGTTTTTT.

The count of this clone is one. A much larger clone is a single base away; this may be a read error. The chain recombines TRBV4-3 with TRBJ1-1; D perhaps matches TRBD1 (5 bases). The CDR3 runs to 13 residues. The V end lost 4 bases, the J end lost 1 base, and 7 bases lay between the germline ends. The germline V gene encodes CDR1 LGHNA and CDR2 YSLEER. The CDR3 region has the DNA TGCGCCAGCAGCCGAGACAGGAACACTGAAGCTTTCTTT. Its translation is CASSRDRNTEAFF.

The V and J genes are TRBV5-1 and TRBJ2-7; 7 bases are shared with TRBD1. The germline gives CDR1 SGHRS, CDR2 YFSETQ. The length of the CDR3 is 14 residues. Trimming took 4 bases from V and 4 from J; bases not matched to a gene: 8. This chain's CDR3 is CASSKGTDPYEQYF. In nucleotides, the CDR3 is TGCGCCAGCAGCAAAGGGACAGATCCTTACGAGCAGTACTTC.

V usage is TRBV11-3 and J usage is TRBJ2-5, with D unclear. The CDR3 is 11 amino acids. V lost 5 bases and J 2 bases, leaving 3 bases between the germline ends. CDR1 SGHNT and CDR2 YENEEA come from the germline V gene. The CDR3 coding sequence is TGTGCCAGCAGCCTACAAGAGACCCAGTACTTC. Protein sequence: CASSLQETQYF.

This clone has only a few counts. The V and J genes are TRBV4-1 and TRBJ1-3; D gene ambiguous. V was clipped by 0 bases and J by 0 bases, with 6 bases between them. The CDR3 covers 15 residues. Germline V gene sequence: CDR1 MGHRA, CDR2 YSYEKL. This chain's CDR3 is CASSQDGSSGNTIYF. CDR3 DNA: TGCGCCAGCAGCCAAGATGGGAGCTCTGGAAACACCATATATTTT.

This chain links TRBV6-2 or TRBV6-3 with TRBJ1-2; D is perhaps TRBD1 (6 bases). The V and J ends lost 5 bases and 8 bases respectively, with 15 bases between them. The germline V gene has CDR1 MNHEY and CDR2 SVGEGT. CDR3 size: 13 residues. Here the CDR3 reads CASSTQGFYGYTF. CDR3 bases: TGTGCCAGCAGTACCCAGGGGTTTTACGGCTACACCTTC.

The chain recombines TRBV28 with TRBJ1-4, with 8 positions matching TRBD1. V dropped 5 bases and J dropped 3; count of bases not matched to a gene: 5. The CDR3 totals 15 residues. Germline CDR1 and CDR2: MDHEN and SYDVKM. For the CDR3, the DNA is TGTGCCAGCAGTAATGGACAGGGTCCTAATGAAAAACTGTTTTTT. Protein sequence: CASSNGQGPNEKLFF.

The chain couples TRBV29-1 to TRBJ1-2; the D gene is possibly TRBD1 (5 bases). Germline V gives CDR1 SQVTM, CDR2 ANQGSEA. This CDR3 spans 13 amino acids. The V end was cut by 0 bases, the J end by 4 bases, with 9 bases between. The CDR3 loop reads CSVEDWGLYGYTF. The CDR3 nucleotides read TGCAGCGTTGAAGATTGGGGACTCTATGGCTACACCTTC.

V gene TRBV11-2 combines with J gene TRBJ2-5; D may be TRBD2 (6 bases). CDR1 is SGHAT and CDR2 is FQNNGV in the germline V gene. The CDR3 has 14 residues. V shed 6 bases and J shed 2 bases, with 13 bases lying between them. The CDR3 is CASRERGFQETQYF. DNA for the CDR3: TGTGCCAGCAGGGAACGGGGGTTTCAAGAGACCCAGTACTTC.

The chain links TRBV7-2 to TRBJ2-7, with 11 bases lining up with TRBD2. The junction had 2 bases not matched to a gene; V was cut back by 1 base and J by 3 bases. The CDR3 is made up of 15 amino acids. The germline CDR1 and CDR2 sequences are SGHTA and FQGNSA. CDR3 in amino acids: CASSLGLAGNYEQYF. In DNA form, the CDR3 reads TGTGCCAGCAGCTTAGGACTAGCGGGGAACTACGAGCAGTACTTC.

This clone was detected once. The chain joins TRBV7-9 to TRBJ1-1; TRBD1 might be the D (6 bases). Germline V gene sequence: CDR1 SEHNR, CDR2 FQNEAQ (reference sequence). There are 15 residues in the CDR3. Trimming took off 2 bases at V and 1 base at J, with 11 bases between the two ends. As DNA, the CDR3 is TGTGCCAGCAGCTTAAGGGGGGGCCCGAACACTGAAGCTTTCTTT. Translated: CASSLRGGPNTEAFF. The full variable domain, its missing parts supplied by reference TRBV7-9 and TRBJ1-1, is DTGVSQNPRHKITKRGQNVTFRCDPISEHNRLYWYRQTLGQGPEFLTYFQNEAQLEKSRLLSDRFSAERPKGSFSTLEIQRTEQGDSAMYLCASSLRGGPNTEAFFGQGTRLTVV.

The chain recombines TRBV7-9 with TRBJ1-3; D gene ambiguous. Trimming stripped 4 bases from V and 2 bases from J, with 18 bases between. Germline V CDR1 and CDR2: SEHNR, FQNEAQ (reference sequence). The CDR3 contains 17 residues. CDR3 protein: CASSSPFMGSTGNTIYF. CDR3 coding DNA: TGTGCCAGCAGCTCTCCCTTTATGGGGAGCACTGGAAACACCATATATTTT. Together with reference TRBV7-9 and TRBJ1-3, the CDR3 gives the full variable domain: DTGVSQNPRHKITKRGQNVTFRCDPISEHNRLYWYRQTLGQGPEFLTYFQNEAQLEKSRLLSDRFSAERPKGSFSTLEIQRTEQGDSAMYLCASSSPFMGSTGNTIYFGEGSWLTVV.

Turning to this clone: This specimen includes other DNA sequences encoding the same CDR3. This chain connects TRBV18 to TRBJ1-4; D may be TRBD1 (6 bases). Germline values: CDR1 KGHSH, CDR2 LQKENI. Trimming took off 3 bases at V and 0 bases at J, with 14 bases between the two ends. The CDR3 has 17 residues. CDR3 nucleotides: TGTGCCAGCTCACCGTTACAGGGATTCGCAACTAATGAAAAACTGTTTTTT. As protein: CASSPLQGFATNEKLFF.

CDR3 sequence: CAWSTGTSSGANVLTF. CDR3 DNA sequence: TGTGCCTGGAGTACCGGGACTAGTTCTGGGGCCAACGTCCTGACTTTC. The V and J genes are TRBV30 and TRBJ2-6, with 8 bases that match TRBD2. With 2 bases clipped from V and 1 base from J, the junction kept 4 bases outside the gene matches. CDR3 length: 16 amino acids. Germline loops: CDR1 GTSNPN, CDR2 SVGIG (reference sequence). Supplemented by reference TRBV30 and TRBJ2-6, the full variable domain reads SQTIHQWPATLVQPVGSPLSLECTVEGTSNPNLYWYRQAAGRGLQLLFYSVGIGQISSEVPQNLSASRPQDRQFILSSKKLLLSDSGFYLCAWSTGTSSGANVLTFGAGSRLTVL.

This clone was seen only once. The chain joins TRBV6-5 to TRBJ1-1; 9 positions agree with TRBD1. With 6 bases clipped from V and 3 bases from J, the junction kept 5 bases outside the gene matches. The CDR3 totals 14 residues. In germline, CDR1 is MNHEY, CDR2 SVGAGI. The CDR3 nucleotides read TGTGCCAGCAGCCACACAGGGGGCTACACTGAAGCTTTCTTT. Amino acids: CASSHTGGYTEAFF.

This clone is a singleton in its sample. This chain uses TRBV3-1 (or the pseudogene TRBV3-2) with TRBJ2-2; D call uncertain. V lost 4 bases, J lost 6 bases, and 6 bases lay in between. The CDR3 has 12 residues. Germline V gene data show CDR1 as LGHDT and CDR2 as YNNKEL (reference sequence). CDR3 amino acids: CASSRPAGELFF. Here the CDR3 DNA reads TGTGCCAGCAGCCGTCCCGCCGGGGAGCTGTTTTTT.

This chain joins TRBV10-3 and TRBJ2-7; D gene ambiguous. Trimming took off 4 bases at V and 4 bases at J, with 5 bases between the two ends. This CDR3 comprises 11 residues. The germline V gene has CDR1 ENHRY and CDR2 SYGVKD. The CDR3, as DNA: TGTGCCATCAGTGGTCTGTACGAGCAGTACTTC. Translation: CAISGLYEQYF.

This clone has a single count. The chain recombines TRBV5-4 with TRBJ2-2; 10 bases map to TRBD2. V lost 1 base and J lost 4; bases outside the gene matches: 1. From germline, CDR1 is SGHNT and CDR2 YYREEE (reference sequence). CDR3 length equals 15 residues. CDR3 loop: CASSLPSGGTGELFF. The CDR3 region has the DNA TGTGCCAGCAGCTTGCCTAGCGGGGGCACCGGGGAGCTGTTTTTT.

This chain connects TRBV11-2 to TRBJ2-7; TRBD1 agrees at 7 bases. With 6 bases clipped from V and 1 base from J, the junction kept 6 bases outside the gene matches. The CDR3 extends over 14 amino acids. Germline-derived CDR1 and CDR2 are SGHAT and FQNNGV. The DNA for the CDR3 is TGTGCCAGCAGTCGGGACAGCCCGTCCTACGAGCAGTACTTC. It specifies CASSRDSPSYEQYF.

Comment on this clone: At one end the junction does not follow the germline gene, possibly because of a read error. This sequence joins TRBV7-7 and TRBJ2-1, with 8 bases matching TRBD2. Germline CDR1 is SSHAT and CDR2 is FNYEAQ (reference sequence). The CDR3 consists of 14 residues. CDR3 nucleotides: TGTGCTAGCAGCTTAGGACTAGCTTACAATGAGCAGTTCTTC. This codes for CASSLGLAYNEQFF.

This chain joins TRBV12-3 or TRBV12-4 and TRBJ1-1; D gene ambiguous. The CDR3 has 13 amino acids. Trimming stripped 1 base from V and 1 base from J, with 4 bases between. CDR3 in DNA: TGTGCCAGCAGTTTAGACAAGAACACTGAAGCTTTCTTT. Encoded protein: CASSLDKNTEAFF.

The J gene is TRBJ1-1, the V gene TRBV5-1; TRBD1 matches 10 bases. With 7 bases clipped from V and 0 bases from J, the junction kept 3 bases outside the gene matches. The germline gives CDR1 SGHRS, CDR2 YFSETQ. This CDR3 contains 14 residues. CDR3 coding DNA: TGCGCCAGCGGGACAGGGGATGTGAACACTGAAGCTTTCTTT. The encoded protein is CASGTGDVNTEAFF.

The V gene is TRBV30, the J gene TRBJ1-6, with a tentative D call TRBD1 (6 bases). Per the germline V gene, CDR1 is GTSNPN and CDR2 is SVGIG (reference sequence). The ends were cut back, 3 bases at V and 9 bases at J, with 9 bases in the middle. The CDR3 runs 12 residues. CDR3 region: CAWSQGGSPLHF. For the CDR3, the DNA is TGTGCCTGGAGCCAAGGGGGTTCACCCCTCCACTTT.

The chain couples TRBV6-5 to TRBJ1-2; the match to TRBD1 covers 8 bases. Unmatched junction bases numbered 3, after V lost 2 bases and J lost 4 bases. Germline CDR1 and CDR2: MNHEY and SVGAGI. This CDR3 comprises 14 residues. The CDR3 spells CASSYGTGSYGYTF. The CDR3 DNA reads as TGTGCCAGCAGTTACGGGACAGGTTCCTATGGCTACACCTTC.